This T cell receptor beta chain emerged from a study of cytomegalovirus exposure and HLA in healthy donors (dated by TCRdb to 2017 to 2019). Regarding the research as a whole: The 700 or so repertoires of the first cohort and the 95 to 150 validation repertoires were produced on the same platform, according to a later analysis. To predict cytomegalovirus infection status, the study combined high-throughput TCR immunosequencing, statistical association of individual TCRs with disease status, and machine learning. In addition to the first cohort of 666 subjects, a separate validation cohort of under 150 different subjects was used. The aim of the study was to test whether cataloging public T cell receptors could identify signatures of past pathogen exposure.

For this clone: Its antigen has not been determined. There are no base qualities to consult, and no much larger clone falls within one base.

Libraries were constructed by the immunoSEQ multiplex PCR assay. The source study handled its data this way. A statistical classification framework was developed to diagnose cytomegalovirus status using the catalog of TCR beta chain sequences. Not all clones reach the TCRdb copy of this immuneACCESS table, which keeps in-frame sequences only. Checked studies attribute under half of the gap to unresolved V genes and leave the rest unexplained. V, J and clone size were drawn from that table, and D and trimming were deduced from the DNA. The sample yields roughly 150,000 clones; around 92% were counted once. Clones ranked in the top ten supply 4.2% of the sample. Via the germline V gene, CDR1 is MNHEY and CDR2 SVGAGI. The CDR3 has 13 amino acids, counting the end cysteine and phenylalanine. Only CDR3 DNA is held: 39 bases, read in frame from base 1. V is clipped by 2 bases and J by 9 bases, and the sequence between their germline boundaries is 11 bases long.

Broad study findings and their caveats: Cytomegalovirus status was reported to be diagnosed by the classifier with high specificity and sensitivity in both the original and validation cohorts. In a later analysis, TCRs clustered in the first cohort were found to also tend to co-occur in the 110 or so validation repertoires, with approximately 95% of cluster scores above 0. The authors suggested that the approach could potentially be extended to other disease states and immunological phenotypes. Most TCR sequences were observed very rarely across donors, whereas some public TCRs were present in many individuals. The validation cohort had no HLA typing available for a later analysis, so co-occurrence within that cohort was assessed over all 130 or so repertoires. A few of the identified cytomegalovirus-associated TCR beta chains were confirmed in vitro to be specific for cytomegalovirus antigens. In the study, around 150 TCR beta chains were listed as associated with cytomegalovirus.

Separate from the approximately 730-subject first cohort, the validation cohort of roughly 120 subjects was the group to which the donors belonged. Sequencing was performed on PBMCs. The V and J genes are TRBV6-5 and TRBJ1-5; too little of a D gene remains to name it. The receptor was isolated from a man between 18 and 29 years old in good health and CMV-seropositive. The DNA is TGTGCCAGCAGTTACGTCCCGGAGGGGCCCCAGCATTTT. Its protein reads: CASSYVPEGPQHF.